This T cell receptor beta chain derives from a study of graft-versus-host responses after intestinal transplantation. TCRdb keeps only in-frame clones here, not all; method: immunoSEQ multiplex PCR. The sample has over 9,000 clones, more than 75% seen once. The germline CDR1 and CDR2 sequences are LGHNA and YSLEER. Trimming shortened V by 1 base and J by 1 base, and 14 bases separated the two germline ends. The CDR3 runs 16 residues. About this clone itself: Other nucleotide sequences from this sample produce the same CDR3.

This chain joins TRBV4-3 and TRBJ2-7, with TRBD2 as a possible D gene (5 bases). The TCR originated in a human patient who received an intestinal transplant, so some T cells may come from the graft donor. The sample here was PBMCs, taken approximately 240 days after intestinal transplant. In DNA form, the CDR3 reads TGCGCCAGCAGCCAAGCGTTTGAGGAGCGGTCCTACGAGCAGTACTTC. It specifies CASSQAFEERSYEQYF.